At least ten counts were recorded for the clone carrying this T cell receptor (beta chain). The antigen is unknown. The source of the sample is a study of identical twins. A universal primer site came from template switching; cDNA carried unique molecular identifiers. MiXCR was run by TCRdb on the 5' RACE reads, yielding one entry per CDR3 protein. This table has 690,000 or so distinct CDR3 sequences, roughly 6% appearing once. Whole-study results and caveats: Out-of-frame alpha sequences that twins shared showed excess low generation probability. Beta out-of-frame sequences displayed a weaker excess of sharing between twins. The more abundant beta clonotypes in cord blood had fewer insertions, and memory repertoires did not show this.

The V end was cut by 6 bases, the J end by 0 bases, with 9 bases between. The CDR3 has 14 amino acids. This TCR derives from a man in his late teens or twenties in good health. This chain uses TRBV12-3 or TRBV12-4 with TRBJ1-5; tentatively, D is TRBD1 (5 bases). Sequencing was carried out using naive T cells sorted from blood. The CDR3 here is CASSQTDSNQPQHF. CDR3 bases: TGTGCCAGCAGCCAGACAGATAGCAATCAGCCCCAGCATTTT.